Listed here are 32 T cell receptor beta chains from one sample, sequenced in a study of cytomegalovirus exposure and HLA in healthy donors. The study ran its PCR with 60 Vbeta and 13 Jbeta primers. Sequencing was performed with immunoSEQ multiplex PCR; in TCRdb, only in-frame clones are kept and a portion is missing. The data show about 82,000 clones, less than 80% seen once. Sequencing input: PBMCs. Every receptor here comes from a man between 40 and 49 years old in good health and CMV-seropositive.

The gene calls are TRBV5-6 and TRBJ2-3, with 9 bases identical to TRBD2. CDR3 length equals 17 residues. Trimming at V came to 4 bases and at J to 5 bases, leaving 14 bases not matched to a gene. Germline CDR1 is SGHDT and CDR2 is YYEEEE. The CDR3 DNA reads TGTGCCAGCAGCGCTACTAGGGCGGGAGGGCCTGGAGATACGCAGTATTTT. The encoded protein is CASSATRAGGPGDTQYF.

The genes are TRBV28 and TRBJ1-3; D is perhaps TRBD1 (5 bases). This CDR3 contains 16 residues. Germline values: CDR1 MDHEN, CDR2 SYDVKM. V lost 6 bases, J lost 2 bases, and 17 bases lay in between. CDR3 amino acids: CASRTAPGATGNTIYF. DNA of the CDR3: TGTGCCAGCAGAACAGCTCCTGGGGCCACTGGAAACACCATATATTTT.

This clone was seen just once. The V call is TRBV11-3, the J call TRBJ2-7; 7 bases align to TRBD2. This CDR3 spans 13 amino acids. V gave up 2 bases and J gave up 3 bases; unmatched junction bases: 1. Germline V CDR1 and CDR2: SGHNT, YENEEA. This CDR3 reads CASSLSGGYEQYF. CDR3 in DNA: TGTGCCAGCAGCTTATCGGGGGGCTACGAGCAGTACTTC.

This sequence joins TRBV27 and TRBJ2-7, with D possibly matching TRBD1 (6 bases). Germline assignment: CDR1 MNHEY and CDR2 SMNVEV (reference sequence). There are 13 residues in the CDR3. The germline V and J ends were trimmed by 8 bases and 3 bases, with 14 bases remaining between them. In DNA, the CDR3 is TGTGCCAGCGGCAGGGGATCCTTCTACGAGCAGTACTTC. Translated, it gives CASGRGSFYEQYF.

The V gene is TRBV7-2, the J gene TRBJ2-1; perhaps TRBD2 as D (6 bases). This CDR3 comprises 16 residues. Germline values: CDR1 SGHTA, CDR2 FQGNSA. Trimming took 1 base from V and 2 from J, leaving 12 bases between them. In nucleotides, the CDR3 is TGTGCCAGCAGCTTAGTGCTGCGGGACCCCTACAATGAGCAGTTCTTC. Protein product: CASSLVLRDPYNEQFF.

This chain links TRBV6-6 with TRBJ1-1; TRBD1 might be the D (5 bases). Trimming left V 2 bases short and J 3 bases short, with 7 bases between. The CDR3 is 13 amino acids. The germline V gene has CDR1 MNHNY and CDR2 SVGAGI (reference sequence). The CDR3 DNA sequence: TGTGCCAGCAGTTACAAGACAGACACTGAAGCTTTCTTT. Translation: CASSYKTDTEAFF.

The genes are TRBV19 and TRBJ2-1, with TRBD1 matching 10 bases. The CDR3 sequence is 15 residues long. CDR1 LNHDA and CDR2 SQIVND come from the germline V gene (reference sequence). V shed 4 bases, J shed 7 bases, and the junction held 7 bases outside the gene matches. CDR3: CASSTGQGVRNEQFF. DNA for the CDR3: TGTGCCAGTAGTACAGGACAGGGGGTGAGGAATGAGCAGTTCTTC.

The chain is built from TRBV20-1 and TRBJ2-5; D is possibly TRBD2 (5 bases). The germline V and J ends were trimmed by 3 bases and 9 bases, with 8 bases remaining between them. CDR1 and CDR2 (germline): DFQATT, SNEGSKA (reference sequence). This CDR3 comprises 10 residues. The CDR3: CSASQEAQYF. In DNA form, the CDR3 reads TGCAGTGCTAGTCAGGAGGCCCAGTACTTC.

The J gene is TRBJ2-3, the V gene TRBV7-6, with D possibly TRBD1 on 6 matching bases. V shed 4 bases and J shed 2 bases, with 10 bases lying between them. The CDR3 is 14 amino acids. Germline V gene lookup returns CDR1 SGHVS and CDR2 FNYEAQ. CDR3 loop: CASSSQGHTDTQYF. In nucleotides, the CDR3 is TGTGCCAGCAGCTCTCAGGGGCACACAGATACGCAGTATTTT.

The genes are TRBV28 and TRBJ1-2, with D uncertain. The CDR3 loop spans 14 amino acids. The ends were cut back, 4 bases at V and 6 bases at J, with 15 bases in the middle. The germline V gene encodes CDR1 MDHEN and CDR2 SYDVKM. The CDR3 is CASSSISAGDGYTF. The CDR3 nucleotides read TGTGCCAGCAGTTCGATCAGTGCCGGGGATGGCTACACCTTC.

The gene calls are TRBV30 and TRBJ2-7; TRBD1 agrees at 10 bases. The germline V gene has CDR1 GTSNPN and CDR2 SVGIG (reference sequence). Trimming cost V 7 bases and J 2 bases; bases outside gene matches: 8. CDR3 size: 14 residues. DNA of the CDR3: TGTGCCTCCTCTACTGACAGGGGGCCCTACGAGCAGTACTTC. Translated: CASSTDRGPYEQYF.

The V gene is TRBV6-6, the J gene TRBJ2-1; 8 positions agree with TRBD1. The V gene's germline CDR1 is MNHNY and CDR2 SVGAGI (reference sequence). Unmatched junction bases numbered 13, after V lost 6 bases and J lost 12 bases. CDR3 length equals 14 residues. The CDR3 coding sequence is TGTGCCAGCAGGAAGGGACAGGAACGACCCGTGCAGTTCTTC. Residues: CASRKGQERPVQFF.

J is TRBJ2-4 and V is TRBV30, with a tentative D call TRBD1 (5 bases). The CDR3 has 13 residues. Germline V gene lookup returns CDR1 GTSNPN and CDR2 SVGIG (reference sequence). V shed 0 bases and J shed 8 bases, with 11 bases lying between them. In DNA form, the CDR3 reads TGTGCCTGGAGTGTACGCCAGGGCGACATTCAGTACTTC. Translated: CAWSVRQGDIQYF.

This clone was recorded only once. The chain carries TRBV2 and TRBJ2-3; 7 nucleotides line up with TRBD1. The germline CDR1 and CDR2 sequences are SNHLY and FYNNEI. This CDR3 spans 15 amino acids. V lost 1 base and J lost 3; bases outside the gene matches: 4. The CDR3 sequence is CASSEDRGSTDTQYF. As DNA, the CDR3 is TGTGCCAGCAGTGAAGACAGGGGTTCAACAGATACGCAGTATTTT.

This rearrangement joins TRBV19 to TRBJ2-7; D might be TRBD2 (5 bases). Germline loops: CDR1 LNHDA, CDR2 SQIVND (reference sequence). The CDR3 covers 16 residues. V was cut by 3 bases and J by 3 bases, with 18 bases left in between. CDR3 protein: CASSMRSGLQFYEQYF. CDR3 bases: TGTGCCAGTAGTATGCGTTCTGGACTGCAGTTCTACGAGCAGTACTTC.

Only one count was recorded for this clone. The V call is TRBV7-9, the J call TRBJ1-6; D call uncertain. The CDR3 extends over 15 amino acids. V lost 1 base to trimming and J lost 6 bases, with 10 bases between them. Germline-derived CDR1 and CDR2 are SEHNR and FQNEAQ (reference sequence). The CDR3, as DNA: TGTGCCAGCAGCTTAGTGGCAGGCCCTAATTCACCCCTCCACTTT. Translation gives CASSLVAGPNSPLHF.

The rearrangement uses TRBV6-1 and TRBJ1-1; possible D gene TRBD1, 5 bases. The CDR3 loop spans 15 amino acids. Looked up from germline, CDR1 is MNHNS and CDR2 is SASEGT. V was shortened by 7 bases and J by 0 bases, with 15 bases between the two germline ends. Written as DNA, the CDR3 is TGTGCCAGCATTCTTAGGGGAGGGCTGAACACTGAAGCTTTCTTT. The encoded protein is CASILRGGLNTEAFF.

V is TRBV19 and J is TRBJ2-7, with D possibly being TRBD2 (6 bases). The V and J ends lost 1 base and 3 bases respectively, with 13 bases between them. Germline V lookup: CDR1 LNHDA, CDR2 SQIVND (reference sequence). This CDR3 is built from 15 residues. The CDR3 sequence is CASSIGVGGIYEQYF. The DNA for the CDR3 is TGTGCCAGTAGTATAGGGGTGGGGGGAATCTACGAGCAGTACTTC.

This clone was observed a few times. The V gene is TRBV5-1, the J gene TRBJ2-7, with 9 nucleotides matching TRBD2. The V gene end was trimmed by 5 bases and the J gene end by 2 bases; junction bases not matched to a gene: 5. The CDR3 has 14 amino acids. Per germline, CDR1 SGHRS and CDR2 YFSETQ. In nucleotides, the CDR3 is TGCGCCAGCAGGGGAGCGGGAGGTCCCTACGAGCAGTACTTC. It encodes CASRGAGGPYEQYF. Full variable domain (outside the CDR3, taken from reference TRBV5-1 and TRBJ2-7): KAGVTQTPRYLIKTRGQQVTLSCSPISGHRSVSWYQQTPGQGLQFLFEYFSETQRNKGNFPGRFSGRQFSNSRSEMNVSTLELGDSALYLCASRGAGGPYEQYFGPGTRLTVT.

This sequence joins TRBV5-1 and TRBJ2-3; 10 positions agree with TRBD1. CDR3 length: 16 residues. CDR1 is SGHRS, CDR2 YFSETQ, per germline. Trimming took 4 bases from V and 4 from J; bases not matched to a gene: 9. As DNA, the CDR3 is TGCGCCAGCAGCAAAACCGGGACAGGGGTAGCAGATACGCAGTATTTT. Its protein product is CASSKTGTGVADTQYF.

V usage is TRBV27 and J usage is TRBJ2-1; 7 bases fit TRBD1. Germline values: CDR1 MNHEY, CDR2 SMNVEV (reference sequence). The CDR3 length is 16 residues. V was clipped by 9 bases and J by 1 base; unmatched bases: 12. This chain's CDR3 is CASQASRGMSYNEQFF. The CDR3 bases are TGTGCCAGTCAGGCATCCAGGGGGATGTCCTACAATGAGCAGTTCTTC.

The gene calls are TRBV5-4 and TRBJ1-1; perhaps TRBD1 as D (5 bases). CDR3 length: 15 residues. Germline CDR1 reads SGHNT; CDR2 reads YYREEE (reference sequence). V was cut by 5 bases and J by 3 bases, with 17 bases left in between. For the CDR3, the DNA is TGTGCCAGCAGTCGTAATGGGGCTGGGGACACTGAAGCTTTCTTT. Encoded protein: CASSRNGAGDTEAFF.

CDR3 coding DNA: TGTGCCAGCAGTAACACAGGGCAAGAGACCCAGTACTTC. It yields the protein CASSNTGQETQYF. The chain is built from TRBV28 and TRBJ2-5, with D perhaps TRBD1 (6 bases). V shed 5 bases and J shed 2 bases, with 9 bases lying between them. This CDR3 contains 13 residues. Germline lookup yields CDR1 MDHEN and CDR2 SYDVKM.

This chain links TRBV5-4 with TRBJ2-5; possible D gene TRBD2, 6 bases. The CDR3 has 16 residues. The V gene's germline CDR1 is SGHNT and CDR2 YYREEE (reference sequence). Trimming left V 0 bases short and J 2 bases short, with 14 bases between. In nucleotides, the CDR3 is TGTGCCAGCAGCTTGGTCCGGAGTAGCGGACAAGAGACCCAGTACTTC. It encodes CASSLVRSSGQETQYF.

The gene calls are TRBV7-6 and TRBJ1-6; 11 bases fit TRBD1. This CDR3 has 19 residues. Germline trimming cut 1 base from V and 6 bases from J; bases unmatched to any gene: 11. Germline V CDR1 and CDR2: SGHVS, FNYEAQ. The CDR3 sequence is CASSLESQDRGLSNSPLHF. In nucleotides, the CDR3 is TGTGCCAGCAGCTTAGAAAGTCAGGACAGGGGGCTGAGTAATTCACCCCTCCACTTT.

This clone was observed a handful of times. The gene calls are TRBV2 and TRBJ2-7; the D is unclear. Looked up from germline, CDR1 is SNHLY and CDR2 is FYNNEI. V lost 6 bases, J lost 1 base, and 10 bases lay in between. The CDR3 loop spans 13 amino acids. This CDR3 reads CASSPTFSYEQYF. CDR3 bases: TGTGCCAGCAGCCCCACATTTTCCTACGAGCAGTACTTC.

This rearrangement joins TRBV10-1 to TRBJ1-4; TRBD1 matches 12 bases. The ends lost 5 bases at V and 0 bases at J; junction bases unmatched: 13. From germline, CDR1 is WNHNN and CDR2 SYGVQD (reference sequence). The CDR3 has 20 residues. CDR3 residues: CASSLPPGTGGDATNEKLFF. CDR3 DNA sequence: TGCGCCAGCAGTCTGCCCCCCGGGACAGGGGGCGATGCAACTAATGAAAAACTGTTTTTT.

The chain combines TRBV28 with TRBJ1-2, with D maybe TRBD1 (6 bases). Trimming removed 6 bases from V and 8 bases from J, with 13 bases in between. This CDR3 comprises 12 residues. In germline, CDR1 is MDHEN, CDR2 SYDVKM. CDR3 residues: CASRPGVGGYTF. The CDR3 region has the DNA TGTGCCAGCAGGCCAGGGGTGGGCGGCTACACCTTC.

This chain joins TRBV5-4 and TRBJ2-7; possibly TRBD1 for D (5 bases). Trimming took off 5 bases at V and 6 bases at J, with 12 bases between the two ends. Germline V gives CDR1 SGHNT, CDR2 YYREEE (reference sequence). The CDR3 contains 12 residues. CDR3 region: CASSFQGLEQYF. The CDR3 DNA is TGTGCCAGCAGTTTCCAGGGTCTCGAGCAGTACTTC.

J is TRBJ2-1 and V is TRBV6-1; D might be TRBD1 (6 bases). Trimming stripped 5 bases from V and 8 bases from J, with 16 bases between. Germline V gives CDR1 MNHNS, CDR2 SASEGT. The CDR3 has 14 amino acids. CDR3 sequence: CASSPDGRGYEQFF. As DNA, the CDR3 is TGTGCCAGCAGTCCCGATGGTAGGGGGTATGAGCAGTTCTTC.

The rearrangement uses TRBV9 and TRBJ1-3, with 7 bases matching TRBD1. Germline-derived CDR1 and CDR2 are SGDLS and YYNGEE. This CDR3 region has 15 residues. V was pared by 3 bases and J by 3 bases, with 6 bases of the junction left unmatched. This CDR3 is CASSARGGGGNTIYF. The CDR3 DNA reads as TGTGCCAGCAGCGCCCGAGGGGGCGGTGGAAACACCATATATTTT.

This clone has a handful of counts. The chain has TRBV29-1 and TRBJ2-3, with 7 bases lining up with TRBD2. Germline loops: CDR1 SQVTM, CDR2 ANQGSEA. The CDR3 is 14 amino acids. The ends lost 1 base at V and 2 bases at J; junction bases unmatched: 3. The CDR3 region has the DNA TGCAGCGTTGAAGGCGGGGGTTCCACAGATACGCAGTATTTT. It codes for CSVEGGGSTDTQYF.